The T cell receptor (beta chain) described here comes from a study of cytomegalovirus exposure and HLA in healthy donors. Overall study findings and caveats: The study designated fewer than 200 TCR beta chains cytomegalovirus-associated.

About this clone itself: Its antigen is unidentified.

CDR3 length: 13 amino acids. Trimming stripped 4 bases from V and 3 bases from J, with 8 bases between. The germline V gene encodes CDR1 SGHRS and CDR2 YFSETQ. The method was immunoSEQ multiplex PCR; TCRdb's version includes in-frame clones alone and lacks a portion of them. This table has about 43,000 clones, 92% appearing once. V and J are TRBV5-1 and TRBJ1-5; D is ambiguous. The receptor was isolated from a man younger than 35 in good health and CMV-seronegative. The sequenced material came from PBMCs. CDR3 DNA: TGCGCCAGCAGCGCGGGGATCAATCAGCCCCAGCATTTT. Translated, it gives CASSAGINQPQHF. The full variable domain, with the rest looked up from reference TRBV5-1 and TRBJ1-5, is KAGVTQTPRYLIKTRGQQVTLSCSPISGHRSVSWYQQTPGQGLQFLFEYFSETQRNKGNFPGRFSGRQFSNSRSEMNVSTLELGDSALYLCASSAGINQPQHFGDGTRLSIL.